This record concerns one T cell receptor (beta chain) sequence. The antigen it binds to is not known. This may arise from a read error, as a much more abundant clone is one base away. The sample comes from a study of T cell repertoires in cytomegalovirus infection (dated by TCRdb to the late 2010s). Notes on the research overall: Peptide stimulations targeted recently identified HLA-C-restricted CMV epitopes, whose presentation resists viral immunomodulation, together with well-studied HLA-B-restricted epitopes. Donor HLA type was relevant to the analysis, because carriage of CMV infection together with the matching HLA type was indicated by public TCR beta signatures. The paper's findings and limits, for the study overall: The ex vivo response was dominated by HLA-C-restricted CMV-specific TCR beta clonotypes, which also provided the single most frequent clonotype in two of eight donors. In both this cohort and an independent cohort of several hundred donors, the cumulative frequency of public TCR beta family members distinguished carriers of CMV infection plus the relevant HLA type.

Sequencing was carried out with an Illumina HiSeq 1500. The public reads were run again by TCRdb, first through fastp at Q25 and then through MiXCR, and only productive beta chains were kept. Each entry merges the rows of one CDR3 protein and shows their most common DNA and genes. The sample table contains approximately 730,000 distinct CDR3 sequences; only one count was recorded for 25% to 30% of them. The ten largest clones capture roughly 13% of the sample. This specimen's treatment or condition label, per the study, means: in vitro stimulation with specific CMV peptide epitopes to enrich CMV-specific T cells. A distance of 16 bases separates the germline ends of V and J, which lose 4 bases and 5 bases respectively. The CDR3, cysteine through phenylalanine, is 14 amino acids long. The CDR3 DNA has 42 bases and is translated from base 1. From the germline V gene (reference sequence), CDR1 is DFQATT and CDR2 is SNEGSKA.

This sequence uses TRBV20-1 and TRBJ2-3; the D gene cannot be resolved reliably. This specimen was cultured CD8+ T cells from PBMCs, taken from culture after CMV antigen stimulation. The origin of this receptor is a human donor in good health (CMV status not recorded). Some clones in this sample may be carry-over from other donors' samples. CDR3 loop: CSATDLDGKDTQYF. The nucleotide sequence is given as TGCAGTGCTACAGATTTGGACGGTAAAGATACGCAGTATTTT.